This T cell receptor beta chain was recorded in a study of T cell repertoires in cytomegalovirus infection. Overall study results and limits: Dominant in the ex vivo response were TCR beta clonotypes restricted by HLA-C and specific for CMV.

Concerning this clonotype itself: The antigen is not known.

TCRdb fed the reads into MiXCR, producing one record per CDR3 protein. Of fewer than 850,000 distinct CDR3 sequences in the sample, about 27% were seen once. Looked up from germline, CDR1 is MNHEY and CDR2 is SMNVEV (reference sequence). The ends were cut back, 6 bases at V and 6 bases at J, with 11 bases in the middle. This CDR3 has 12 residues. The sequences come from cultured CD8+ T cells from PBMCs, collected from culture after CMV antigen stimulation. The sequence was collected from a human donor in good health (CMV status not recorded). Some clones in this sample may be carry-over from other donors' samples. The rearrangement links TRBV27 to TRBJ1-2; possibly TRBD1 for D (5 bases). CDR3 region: CASSGASNGYTF. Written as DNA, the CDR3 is TGTGCCAGCAGCGGGGCGAGCAATGGCTACACCTTC.